These 18 T cell receptor beta chains originate from one sample sequenced in a study of T cells in Graves' hyperthyroidism and ophthalmopathy. The CDR3 regions of TCR beta were amplified from RNA transcripts. The HTBI primer set drove a first-round RT-PCR of the TCR CDR3. Using its own MiXCR run on the multiplex PCR reads, TCRdb lists one record per CDR3 protein. The sample contains over 500,000 distinct CDR3 sequences, about 15% of which appear only once. Sequenced: blood. These receptors were taken from a woman between 18 and 30 years old with Graves' ophthalmopathy.

This clonotype was counted a few times. The CDR3 sequence: CASSLSGGDFNEQFF. CDR3 sequence (DNA): TGTGCCAGTAGCCTATCAGGGGGAGATTTCAATGAGCAGTTCTTC. The rearrangement uses TRBV19 and TRBJ2-1; 7 bases fit TRBD1. From germline, CDR1 is LNHDA and CDR2 SQIVND (reference sequence). Trimming at V came to 6 bases and at J to 6 bases, leaving 11 bases not matched to a gene. CDR3 length: 15 residues. The whole variable domain, filled in from reference TRBV19 and TRBJ2-1, reads DGGITQSPKYLFRKEGQNVTLSCEQNLNHDAMYWYRQDPGQGLRLIYYSQIVNDFQKGDIAEGYSVSREKKESFPLTVTSAQKNPTAFYLCASSLSGGDFNEQFFGPGTRLTVL.

This clonotype was seen ten or more times. The genes are TRBV3-1 and TRBJ1-6, with D tentatively TRBD1 (5 bases). The CDR3 spans 13 residues. V dropped 6 bases and J dropped 6 bases, with 9 bases sitting between them. CDR1 is LGHDT and CDR2 is YNNKEL in the germline V gene (reference sequence). CDR3 sequence: CASSGTVNSPLHF. Written as DNA, the CDR3 is TGTGCCAGCAGTGGGACGGTTAATTCACCCCTCCACTTT. Full variable domain (outside the CDR3, taken from reference TRBV3-1 and TRBJ1-6): DTAVSQTPKYLVTQMGNDKSIKCEQNLGHDTMYWYKQDSKKFLKIMFSYNNKELIINETVPNRFSPKSPDKAHLNLHINSLELGDSAVYFCASSGTVNSPLHFGNGTRLTVT.

Only a few counts were recorded for this clonotype. The chain combines TRBV27 with TRBJ2-6; unclear D gene. The V gene's germline CDR1 is MNHEY and CDR2 SMNVEV (reference sequence). The V gene lost 3 bases and the J gene lost 0 bases, with 6 bases spanning the gap. The CDR3 consists of 15 residues. CDR3: CASSFTFSGANVLTF. The CDR3 region has the DNA TGTGCCAGCAGTTTCACTTTCTCTGGGGCCAACGTCCTGACTTTC.

This sequence joins TRBV4-1 and TRBJ2-4, with D possibly matching TRBD2 (5 bases). The CDR3 is made up of 16 amino acids. Trimming took off 3 bases at V and 5 bases at J, with 17 bases between the two ends. Per germline, CDR1 MGHRA and CDR2 YSYEKL. The CDR3 coding sequence is TGCGCCAGCAGCCACCCCGGGTCCCAGAGGGAAAACATTCAGTACTTC. Its protein is CASSHPGSQRENIQYF.

Turning to this clonotype: A much bigger clone sits one base away, suggesting this may be a read error. The V and J genes are TRBV20-1 and TRBJ2-7; no clear D. Germline assignment: CDR1 DFQATT and CDR2 SNEGSKA (reference sequence). The CDR3 sequence is 11 residues long. Trimming cost V 6 bases and J 4 bases, with 10 bases left between them. CDR3 amino acids: CSAVGLYEQYF. CDR3 nucleotides: TGCAGTGCGGTAGGCTTGTACGAGCAGTACTTC.

DNA for the CDR3: TGTGCCATCAGTGAGGGGCCAGGATCCTCCCTTGAAGCTTTCTTT. Protein product: CAISEGPGSSLEAFF. The chain links TRBV10-3 to TRBJ1-1; D is unresolved. This CDR3 is 15 amino acids long. The germline V and J ends were trimmed by 2 bases and 7 bases, with 17 bases remaining between them. CDR1 and CDR2 from the germline V gene are ENHRY and SYGVKD.

This clonotype occurred many times. This chain connects TRBV3-1 to TRBJ1-5, with 8 bases lining up with TRBD1. J was trimmed by 7 bases and V by 1 base; bases with no gene match: 6. Per the germline V gene, CDR1 is LGHDT and CDR2 is YNNKEL (reference sequence). This CDR3 has 15 amino acids. The CDR3 spells CASSQGTGGLQPQHF. In DNA, the CDR3 is TGTGCCAGCAGCCAAGGTACAGGGGGTTTACAGCCCCAGCATTTT.

This clonotype was observed a few times. The CDR3 protein is CASSALNLGTEAFF. The DNA of the CDR3 is TGTGCCAGCAGCGCCCTAAACTTGGGTACTGAAGCTTTCTTT. V is TRBV9 and J is TRBJ1-1; no reliable D call. This CDR3 comprises 14 residues. Between the trimmed V and J ends, which lost 3 bases and 5 bases, there was a span of 14 bases. The germline V gene encodes CDR1 SGDLS and CDR2 YYNGEE.

This clonotype was seen at least ten times. The DNA of the CDR3 is TGTGCCAGCAGGAACACAGGAATGAACACTGAAGCTTTCTTT. This codes for CASRNTGMNTEAFF. The chain combines TRBV27 with TRBJ1-1, with D possibly being TRBD1 (5 bases). Germline CDR1 MNHEY, CDR2 SMNVEV (reference sequence). The V gene lost 6 bases and the J gene lost 0 bases, with 11 bases spanning the gap. This CDR3 is 14 amino acids long.

This clonotype was picked up many times. The CDR3, as DNA: TGTGCCAGCAGCCGCGGATCCGGGGGGCCTTACAATGAGCAGTTCTTC. Translation: CASSRGSGGPYNEQFF. J is TRBJ2-1 and V is TRBV3-1, with D tentatively TRBD2 (7 bases). The germline V gene encodes CDR1 LGHDT and CDR2 YNNKEL (reference sequence). CDR3 length: 16 amino acids. V was trimmed by 4 bases and J by 4 bases, leaving 17 bases between them.

This clonotype was detected many times. The chain recombines TRBV7-9 with TRBJ2-7; 7 bases map to TRBD2. Germline loops: CDR1 SEHNR, CDR2 FQNEAQ (reference sequence). There are 15 residues in the CDR3. The trim removed 5 bases at V and 0 bases at J, leaving 7 bases unmatched. For the CDR3, the DNA is TGTGCCAGCAGCCCCCCTGGGGGGGGCTCCTACGAGCAGTACTTC. Protein product: CASSPPGGGSYEQYF.

In this sample, this clonotype turned up many times. This chain joins TRBV28 and TRBJ2-3; 9 nucleotides match TRBD1. The CDR3 spans 15 residues. V lost 8 bases to trimming and J lost 2 bases; unmatched junction nucleotides: 8. The germline gives CDR1 MDHEN, CDR2 SYDVKM. The DNA for the CDR3 is TGTGCCAGCGCGACAGGGGGGGTTCTCACAGATACGCAGTATTTT. It is translated as CASATGGVLTDTQYF.

The chain combines TRBV12-3 or TRBV12-4 with TRBJ2-1, with TRBD1 identical over 8 bases. The CDR3 contains 16 residues. V lost 6 bases, J lost 2 bases, and 9 bases stayed unmatched. Written as DNA, the CDR3 is TGTGCCAGCAGAACCAGGGGGCTTCACACCTACAATGAGCAGTTCTTC. Its translation is CASRTRGLHTYNEQFF.

In this sample, this clonotype turned up a few times. The rearrangement links TRBV20-1 to TRBJ1-1; D not resolved. Trimming removed 2 bases from V and 5 bases from J, with 12 bases in between. CDR3 length: 13 amino acids. Looked up from germline, CDR1 is DFQATT and CDR2 is SNEGSKA (reference sequence). CDR3 region: CSARPGRGTEAFF. CDR3 sequence (DNA): TGCAGTGCTAGACCGGGAAGAGGAACTGAAGCTTTCTTT.

This clonotype was recorded at least ten times. The rearrangement uses TRBV9 and TRBJ2-1, with D perhaps TRBD2 (7 bases). CDR3 size: 15 residues. Germline assignment: CDR1 SGDLS and CDR2 YYNGEE. The V end was cut by 5 bases, the J end by 6 bases, with 18 bases between. The CDR3 spells CASRGAGVQGNEQFF. CDR3 bases: TGTGCCAGCAGGGGGGCGGGAGTTCAAGGCAATGAGCAGTTCTTC.

In this sample, this clonotype turned up many times. The chain combines TRBV28 with TRBJ2-7, with D unclear. This CDR3 has 11 residues. The germline V gene encodes CDR1 MDHEN and CDR2 SYDVKM. V shed 3 bases and J shed 6 bases, with 6 bases lying between them. CDR3 in amino acids: CASSLTVEQYF. Written as DNA, the CDR3 is TGTGCCAGCAGTTTGACCGTCGAGCAGTACTTC.

This clonotype was seen ten or more times. The chain links TRBV30 to TRBJ2-1; D is undetermined. This CDR3 is 14 amino acids long. Per the germline V gene, CDR1 is GTSNPN and CDR2 is SVGIG (reference sequence). Trimming removed 0 bases from V and 5 bases from J, with 11 bases in between. In DNA form, the CDR3 reads TGTGCCTGGAGTGTAAGGGATTGGGACAATGAGCAGTTCTTC. It encodes CAWSVRDWDNEQFF.

This clonotype was found a few times. The V and J genes are TRBV27 and TRBJ1-2; TRBD1 might be the D (5 bases). Germline V gives CDR1 MNHEY, CDR2 SMNVEV (reference sequence). The CDR3 spans 15 residues. Trimming removed 5 bases at V and 8 bases at J, with 21 bases between. CDR3 nucleotides: TGTGCCAGCAGTGATGGGCGCGGGACCTTCGGGGGCTACACCTTC. Residues: CASSDGRGTFGGYTF.